This T cell receptor (beta chain) emerged from a study of cytomegalovirus exposure and HLA in healthy donors. Study-wide points: Accurate prediction of most subjects' HLA-A and HLA-B alleles from TCR beta sequences was reported. A later analysis found that most CMV-associated TCR beta chains appeared HLA-restricted. A later analysis, which compared TCR beta chains of equal frequency, found the HLA-associated ones more clonally expanded. Productive status was seen about 87% or about 30% of the time for most TCR beta V segments in an earlier analysis.

The CDR3 contains 14 residues. Germline V gives CDR1 SEHNR, CDR2 FQNEAQ (reference sequence). With 0 bases removed from V and 4 bases from J, the gap between germline ends came to 10 bases. Concerning this clone: Its antigen is unknown.

The PCR was carried out with 60 Vbeta primers and 13 Jbeta primers. The assay was immunoSEQ multiplex PCR, and TCRdb's table has in-frame clones only and misses some. The sample records around 180,000 clones, approximately 80% being singletons. Sequences were obtained from PBMCs. This sequence was found in a man younger than 30 in good health and CMV-seronegative. The gene calls are TRBV7-9 and TRBJ2-7; D possibly corresponds to TRBD1 (5 bases). In nucleotides, the CDR3 is TGTGCCAGCAGCTTAGCAGGGGCTAAGTACGAGCAGTACTTC. It specifies CASSLAGAKYEQYF.